The source of this T cell receptor beta chain is a study of T cell changes during pregnancy in multiple sclerosis. The CDR3 length is 13 residues. The ends were cut back, 4 bases at V and 5 bases at J, with 11 bases in the middle. Germline V gene data show CDR1 as LGHNA and CDR2 as YNFKEQ. Using immunoSEQ multiplex PCR, the repertoire was profiled, and TCRdb retains in-frame clones only, with some absent. The sample holds some 48,000 clones; 85% to 95% are singletons and the top ten take 5.5% to 6%. This TCR was recovered from a female donor with multiple sclerosis, enrolled in a pregnancy study. Sequencing was performed on CD8+ T cells from peripheral blood mononuclear cells, taken in the first trimester of pregnancy. This chain joins TRBV4-2 and TRBJ1-1; D is undetermined. The CDR3 sequence is CASSPARGTEAFF. DNA of the CDR3: TGTGCCAGCAGCCCTGCCAGAGGGACTGAAGCTTTCTTT.